This T cell receptor beta chain was documented in a study of blood T cell repertoires in COVID-19. Looking at the study overall: The origin of the acute and convalescent COVID-19 samples was the United States, Italy and Spain.

Germline CDR1 MNHEY, CDR2 SVGAGI. This CDR3 is built from 15 residues. V lost 4 bases, J lost 4 bases, and 5 bases stayed unmatched. This clone appeared once. As handled by the study authors: Quantification of nucleated cells was approximated via reference gene primer amplification. Sequencing was performed with immunoSEQ multiplex PCR; in TCRdb, only in-frame clones are kept and a portion is missing. V, J and clone size were drawn from that table, and D and trimming were deduced from the DNA. The table includes around 200,000 clones, roughly 80% detected once. The TCR was taken from a man aged 50-59 years with active or convalescent COVID-19. The sample consisted of peripheral blood. This sequence joins TRBV6-5 and TRBJ1-4; 8 bases are a match to TRBD1. The CDR3 bases are TGTGCCAGCAGTTCTACAGGGGGAATTAATGAAAAACTGTTTTTT. Encoded protein: CASSSTGGINEKLFF.